The sequence of this T cell receptor (beta chain) was determined in a study of CXCR4 blockade with PD-1 therapy in pancreatic cancer. Regarding the study as a whole: Frequent tumor clones were encoded by many distinct rearrangements, suggesting shared antigens.

The archived tumor blocks came from patients without neoadjuvant therapy before resection. Germline trimming cut 5 bases from V and 5 bases from J; bases unmatched to any gene: 11. CDR1 is LNHDA and CDR2 is SQIVND in the germline V gene (reference sequence). This CDR3 has 16 residues. Of note for this clone: Its antigen is as yet unknown.

Libraries were prepared by immunoSEQ multiplex PCR; TCRdb keeps only in-frame clonotypes and omits some of them. The data show about 8,100 clones, roughly 50% seen once. V gene TRBV19 combines with J gene TRBJ2-5; 10 nucleotides agree with TRBD1. The source is a human donor with pancreatic ductal adenocarcinoma. Specimen: tumor tissue. In DNA, the CDR3 is TGTGCCAGTAGTCTCGTGACAGGGGGCGCGGGGGAGACCCAGTACTTC. Translating it yields CASSLVTGGAGETQYF.